The 27 T cell receptor beta chains in this list originate from one sample, sequenced in a study of blood T cell repertoires in COVID-19. Only in-frame clones appear in the TCRdb table, and some are missing; sequencing was by immunoSEQ multiplex PCR. The profile covers 140,000 or so clones, with around 91% appearing a single time and approximately 3% taken by the ten largest. Input material: peripheral blood. All receptors come from a woman aged 60-70 years with active COVID-19.

In this sample, this clone turned up once. CDR3 bases: TGTGCCTGGAGTCCCGGGACTAGCGGGGCCGGTACGCAGTATTTT. As protein: CAWSPGTSGAGTQYF. The rearrangement links TRBV30 to TRBJ2-3, with 13 nucleotides matching TRBD2. V lost 2 bases and J lost 8; bases outside the gene matches: 7. The CDR3 sequence is 15 residues long. Germline V gene data show CDR1 as GTSNPN and CDR2 as SVGIG (reference sequence).

The chain joins TRBV29-1 to TRBJ1-2; D gene uncertain. Trimming pared 7 bases from V and 4 bases from J, leaving 16 bases between. This CDR3 has 13 residues. Germline CDR1 is SQVTM and CDR2 is ANQGSEA. The CDR3, as DNA: TGCAGCGCAACTCGCGGTGTCAGCTATGGCTACACCTTC. Translating it yields CSATRGVSYGYTF. Variable domain in full (rest from reference TRBV29-1 and TRBJ1-2): SAVISQKPSRDICQRGTSLTIQCQVDSQVTMMFWYRQQPGQSLTLIATANQGSEATYESGFVIDKFPISRPNLTFSTLTVSNMSPEDSSIYLCSATRGVSYGYTFGSGTRLTVV.

CDR3 in amino acids: CASSLAGGAGPYNEQFF. The CDR3 nucleotides are TGTGCCAGCAGCCTTGCGGGAGGAGCGGGGCCATACAATGAGCAGTTCTTC. This chain joins TRBV7-2 and TRBJ2-1; 8 nucleotides line up with TRBD2. This CDR3 has 17 amino acids. With V trimmed by 5 bases and J by 4 bases, 13 bases remained unmatched. In germline, CDR1 is SGHTA, CDR2 FQGNSA.

V and J are TRBV7-6 and TRBJ2-2; D is ambiguous. Trimming pared 5 bases from V and 3 bases from J, leaving 7 bases between. Germline V gives CDR1 SGHVS, CDR2 FNYEAQ. This CDR3 spans 13 amino acids. DNA of the CDR3: TGTGCCAGCAGCCCTATTGACACCGGGGAGCTGTTTTTT. As protein: CASSPIDTGELFF. Full variable domain (remainder filled in from reference TRBV7-6 and TRBJ2-2): GAGVSQSPRYKVTKRGQDVALRCDPISGHVSLYWYRQALGQGPEFLTYFNYEAQQDKSGLPNDRFSAERPEGSISTLTIQRTEQRDSAMYRCASSPIDTGELFFGEGSRLTVL.

The rearrangement joins TRBV9 to TRBJ1-4, with TRBD1 as a possible D gene (5 bases). Germline V gene lookup returns CDR1 SGDLS and CDR2 YYNGEE. CDR3 length: 15 amino acids. V was pared by 2 bases and J by 8 bases, with 16 bases between. CDR3 sequence reads: CASSVAGGRREKLFF. Written as DNA, the CDR3 is TGTGCCAGCAGCGTTGCGGGGGGTAGGAGGGAAAAACTGTTTTTT.

The chain combines TRBV19 with TRBJ2-5, with 8 bases identical to TRBD1. CDR3 size: 16 residues. Trimming at V came to 7 bases and at J to 2 bases, leaving 12 bases not matched to a gene. The germline V gene encodes CDR1 LNHDA and CDR2 SQIVND (reference sequence). This CDR3 reads CASTQGQGVQQETQYF. In DNA form, the CDR3 reads TGTGCCAGTACGCAAGGACAGGGTGTTCAACAAGAGACCCAGTACTTC.

The J gene is TRBJ2-5, the V gene TRBV5-1; D might be TRBD1 (5 bases). V lost 0 bases to trimming and J lost 5 bases, with 14 bases between them. CDR1 SGHRS and CDR2 YFSETQ come from the germline V gene. There are 15 residues in the CDR3. Here the CDR3 DNA reads TGCGCCAGCAGCTTGGGGGGCAGGAAAGGCGAGACCCAGTACTTC. It is translated as CASSLGGRKGETQYF.

This chain uses TRBV7-2 with TRBJ2-3; perhaps TRBD1 as D (5 bases). V lost 5 bases and J lost 0, with 12 bases in between. Germline CDR1 and CDR2: SGHTA and FQGNSA. CDR3 length: 15 amino acids. The CDR3 coding sequence is TGTGCCAGCAGCCAGGGTTCCCTTAGCACAGATACGCAGTATTTT. It yields the protein CASSQGSLSTDTQYF.

V and J are TRBV5-6 and TRBJ2-7; 9 nucleotides line up with TRBD1. Germline-derived CDR1 and CDR2 are SGHDT and YYEEEE. The CDR3 spans 14 residues. V was clipped by 3 bases and J by 6 bases; unmatched bases: 7. The CDR3 loop is CASSSPGQGAEQYF. The DNA for the CDR3 is TGTGCCAGCAGCTCCCCGGGACAGGGCGCCGAGCAGTACTTC.

The chain joins TRBV28 to TRBJ2-7, with 12 bases that match TRBD2. This CDR3 is built from 17 residues. Germline-derived CDR1 and CDR2 are MDHEN and SYDVKM. V shed 2 bases, J shed 0 bases, and the junction held 5 bases outside the gene matches. The CDR3 protein is CASSLATSGRSSYEQYF. DNA of the CDR3: TGTGCCAGCAGTTTAGCTACTAGCGGGAGGAGCTCCTACGAGCAGTACTTC.

CDR3 sequence (DNA): TGTGCCAGCAGAGGACTAGCGGGATCAGATACGCAGTATTTT. It encodes CASRGLAGSDTQYF. The chain combines TRBV28 with TRBJ2-3, with 12 bases aligning to TRBD2. Germline V gives CDR1 MDHEN, CDR2 SYDVKM. This CDR3 has 14 residues. V lost 6 bases to trimming and J lost 4 bases; unmatched junction nucleotides: 2.

This chain connects TRBV6-1 to TRBJ1-2; 11 nucleotides agree with TRBD1. Germline values: CDR1 MNHNS, CDR2 SASEGT. J was trimmed by 4 bases and V by 7 bases; bases with no gene match: 8. CDR3 length equals 15 residues. The CDR3 region is CASTHLGTGGYGYTF. The CDR3 DNA is TGTGCCAGCACTCATCTCGGGACAGGGGGCTATGGCTACACCTTC.

J is TRBJ2-7 and V is TRBV28; the match to TRBD2 covers 9 bases. With V trimmed by 5 bases and J by 4 bases, 9 bases remained unmatched. In germline, CDR1 is MDHEN, CDR2 SYDVKM. The CDR3 covers 15 residues. The CDR3 region is CASSGASGDKYEQYF. CDR3 DNA sequence: TGTGCCAGCAGTGGGGCTAGCGGGGACAAATACGAGCAGTACTTC.

This chain uses TRBV18 with TRBJ2-7, with D tentatively TRBD1 (5 bases). The CDR3 has 15 amino acids. Germline V gene sequence: CDR1 KGHSH, CDR2 LQKENI. Trimming shortened V by 3 bases and J by 2 bases, and 14 bases separated the two germline ends. CDR3 amino acids: CASSPSGVGPYEQYF. CDR3 in DNA: TGTGCCAGCTCACCCTCCGGAGTGGGGCCCTACGAGCAGTACTTC.

CDR3 region: CASSKALAGGVVDTQYF. The DNA for the CDR3 is TGTGCCAGCAGCAAAGCCCTAGCGGGGGGGGTCGTTGATACGCAGTATTTT. The J gene is TRBJ2-3, the V gene TRBV21-1; TRBD2 reflects the table's D call only, with no check against the DNA. TRBV21-1 is a recognized pseudogene. This CDR3 region has 17 residues.

This sequence joins TRBV7-3 and TRBJ1-1; D is ambiguous. The CDR3 has 12 residues. The germline V gene encodes CDR1 SGHTA and CDR2 FQGTGA. Trimming stripped 4 bases from V and 6 bases from J, with 9 bases between. The CDR3 is CASSSFGSEAFF. CDR3 bases: TGTGCCAGCAGCTCTTTCGGTTCTGAAGCTTTCTTT.

This chain uses TRBV7-6 with TRBJ1-1, with 9 bases identical to TRBD1. The V gene end was trimmed by 5 bases and the J gene end by 5 bases; junction bases not matched to a gene: 6. The CDR3 covers 14 residues. Germline CDR1 and CDR2: SGHVS and FNYEAQ. The CDR3 protein is CASSTGQGRTEAFF. The DNA for the CDR3 is TGTGCCAGCAGCACCGGACAGGGGCGAACTGAAGCTTTCTTT.

This chain connects TRBV5-1 to TRBJ1-2, with TRBD1 identical over 9 bases. The V gene end was trimmed by 3 bases and the J gene end by 7 bases; junction bases not matched to a gene: 7. The CDR3 spans 14 residues. Germline V lookup: CDR1 SGHRS, CDR2 YFSETQ. The CDR3 DNA reads TGCGCCAGCAGCTCCCCGGGACAGGGAACTGGCTACACCTTC. Amino acid sequence: CASSSPGQGTGYTF.

The chain links TRBV9 to TRBJ2-1; maybe TRBD2 (6 bases). Per the germline V gene, CDR1 is SGDLS and CDR2 is YYNGEE. This CDR3 spans 16 amino acids. Between the trimmed V and J ends, which lost 4 bases and 8 bases, there was a span of 22 bases. CDR3 bases: TGTGCCAGCAGCATAAGAAGCGGGCCCTTTGGCGATGAGCAGTTCTTC. It codes for CASSIRSGPFGDEQFF.

The V call is TRBV18, the J call TRBJ1-1, with D tentatively TRBD1 (5 bases). V was clipped by 5 bases and J by 0 bases, with 10 bases between them. Germline V gene sequence: CDR1 KGHSH, CDR2 LQKENI. CDR3 length equals 14 residues. The CDR3 DNA is TGTGCCAGCTCATCAGGACACCTGAACACTGAAGCTTTCTTT. This translates into CASSSGHLNTEAFF.

The V call is TRBV6-2 or TRBV6-3, the J call TRBJ2-3; 9 bases align to TRBD2. With 4 bases clipped from V and 3 bases from J, the junction kept 11 bases outside the gene matches. The CDR3 runs 17 residues. CDR1 is MNHEY and CDR2 is SVGEGT in the germline V gene. This CDR3 is CASSSPSGARYTDTQYF. The CDR3 DNA reads TGTGCCAGCAGTTCCCCTAGCGGGGCGAGGTATACAGATACGCAGTATTTT.

This sequence joins TRBV28 and TRBJ1-6, with 8 bases identical to TRBD1. Germline lookup yields CDR1 MDHEN and CDR2 SYDVKM. The CDR3 spans 15 residues. Germline trimming cut 6 bases from V and 12 bases from J; bases unmatched to any gene: 13. CDR3: CASSNTGQGRGPLHF. Here the CDR3 DNA reads TGTGCCAGCAGCAATACCGGACAGGGAAGGGGACCCCTCCACTTT.

J is TRBJ2-3 and V is TRBV27; 7 bases agree with TRBD1. J lost 1 base, V lost 5 bases, and 18 bases had no gene match. Per germline, CDR1 MNHEY and CDR2 SMNVEV (reference sequence). There are 19 residues in the CDR3. The CDR3 here is CASSLTAPLRQGRTDTQYF. CDR3 nucleotide sequence: TGTGCCAGCAGTCTCACTGCCCCCTTAAGACAGGGCCGCACAGATACGCAGTATTTT.

The genes are TRBV7-9 and TRBJ1-2; 8 bases line up with TRBD1. The CDR3 has 14 residues. Trimming at V came to 5 bases and at J to 4 bases, leaving 6 bases not matched to a gene. From germline, CDR1 is SEHNR and CDR2 FQNEAQ (reference sequence). The chain's CDR3 is CASSRDRGAYGYTF. The CDR3 region has the DNA TGTGCCAGCAGCCGAGACAGGGGAGCCTATGGCTACACCTTC.

This clone was seen repeatedly, ten times or more. The CDR3 nucleotides read TGCGCCAGCAGTTCTACAGGGGTGGTCACTGAAGCTTTCTTT. As protein: CASSSTGVVTEAFF. J is TRBJ1-1 and V is TRBV5-1; TRBD1 matches 7 bases. CDR3 length: 14 amino acids. V shed 5 bases and J 4 bases; nucleotides not matched to a gene: 8. Germline assignment: CDR1 SGHRS and CDR2 YFSETQ.

The rearrangement joins TRBV13 to TRBJ2-3; D might be TRBD2 (7 bases). From germline, CDR1 is PRHDT and CDR2 FYEKMQ (reference sequence). This CDR3 has 16 residues. V was pared by 5 bases and J by 2 bases, with 17 bases between. The CDR3: CASSLALGGATDTQYF. The CDR3 nucleotides are TGTGCCAGCAGCCTCGCCCTGGGGGGGGCCACAGATACGCAGTATTTT.

This chain uses TRBV4-3 with TRBJ1-5, with D tentatively TRBD1 (5 bases). This CDR3 is built from 15 residues. From germline, CDR1 is LGHNA and CDR2 YSLEER. V shed 4 bases and J shed 0 bases, with 10 bases lying between them. The CDR3 sequence: CASSLGTFSNQPQHF. The CDR3 nucleotides are TGCGCCAGCAGCCTTGGGACTTTTAGCAATCAGCCCCAGCATTTT.